This is a list of T cell receptor beta chains from one sample in a study of shared clonotypes between healthy human individuals. The data were produced by immunoSEQ multiplex PCR, yet TCRdb's version contains in-frame clones alone and is incomplete. This sample has roughly 490,000 clones; approximately 79% occur once, and the top ten carry roughly 12%. Sequenced: PBMCs. The source is a woman aged 40-49 years in good health. Some clones in this sample may be carry-over from other donors' samples. The CDR3 runs from the conserved cysteine through the conserved F or W. D genes are given only for firm matches. Some rows mark clone size as missing; the rest say once, few, many or name a class of expanded clone.

D gene,J gene,V gene,clone size,CDR3 protein,CDR3 DNA
NA,TRBJ2-3,TRBV7-2,NA,CASSLEGVDTQYF,TGTGCCAGCAGCTTAGAGGGGGTGGATACGCAGTATTTT
TRBD1,TRBJ1-1,TRBV4-2,NA,CASSRDSHTEAFF,TGTGCCAGCAGCCGGGACAGCCACACTGAAGCTTTCTTT
TRBD2,TRBJ2-2,TRBV7-6,NA,CASSLGAGGYTGELFF,TGTGCCAGCAGCCTCGGGGCGGGAGGTTATACCGGGGAGCTGTTTTTT
TRBD2,TRBJ2-7,TRBV9,NA,CASSPRGGAFSYEQYF,TGTGCCAGCAGCCCACGGGGGGGGGCCTTCTCCTACGAGCAGTACTTC
NA,TRBJ2-5,TRBV28,once,CASLAVVETQYF,TGTGCCAGCCTCGCCGTCGTGGAGACCCAGTACTTC
NA,TRBJ1-1,TRBV10-2,NA,CASSEQQGQTGAFF,TGCGCCAGCAGTGAGCAACAGGGACAAACTGGAGCTTTCTTT
NA,TRBJ2-7,TRBV5-6,NA,CASSLTNGVTLDAEQYF,TGTGCCAGCAGCTTGACTAACGGGGTAACTCTGGATGCCGAGCAGTACTTC
NA,TRBJ1-1,TRBV9,NA,CASSVVSVNTEAFF,TGTGCCAGCAGCGTAGTAAGTGTGAACACTGAAGCTTTCTTT
TRBD2,TRBJ2-7,TRBV5-1,NA,CASSLGASGSYEQYF,TGCGCCAGCAGCTTGGGGGCTAGCGGTTCCTACGAGCAGTACTTC
TRBD2,TRBJ2-3,TRBV4-3,NA,CASSPSPSGSSPDTQYF,TGCGCCAGCAGCCCCTCTCCCAGCGGGAGTTCTCCAGATACGCAGTATTTT
NA,TRBJ2-3,TRBV9,once,CASSTVGVSDTQYF,TGTGCCAGCAGCACAGTTGGGGTTTCGGATACGCAGTATTTT
NA,TRBJ2-5,TRBV19,NA,CASSIGQGLGETQYF,TGTGCCAGTAGTATAGGGCAGGGGCTCGGGGAGACCCAGTACTTC
NA,TRBJ1-5,TRBV28,NA,CASSRQGLGDQPQHF,TGTGCCAGCAGCCGCCAGGGACTCGGGGATCAGCCCCAGCATTTT
TRBD1,TRBJ2-7,TRBV5-1,NA,CASSFQQGGIFEQYF,TGCGCCAGCAGCTTTCAACAGGGGGGAATTTTCGAGCAGTACTTC
NA,TRBJ2-1,TRBV7-2,few,CASSSTDEQFF,TGTGCCAGCAGCTCGACGGATGAGCAGTTCTTC
TRBD2,TRBJ2-1,TRBV9,NA,CASSVGTSAFPGAQFF,TGTGCCAGCAGCGTGGGGACTAGCGCGTTCCCAGGGGCGCAGTTCTTC